This T cell receptor (beta chain) was identified in a study of T cells in Graves' hyperthyroidism and ophthalmopathy. Authors of the study amplified TCR beta CDR3 regions from RNA transcripts. HTBI primers were the set used in a first-round RT-PCR of the TCR CDR3. TCRdb passed the multiplex PCR reads through MiXCR, listing each CDR3 protein once. The repertoire consists of nearly 750,000 distinct CDR3 sequences, with 35% occurring once and the leading ten covering roughly 30%. V gave up 3 bases and J gave up 4 bases; unmatched junction bases: 9. The germline gives CDR1 LNHNV, CDR2 YYDKDF (reference sequence). This CDR3 is built from 16 residues. Over 18 months, lack of ophthalmopathy progression marked Graves' hyperthyroidism as stable. Patients with uncontrolled infections, other autoimmune diseases, pregnancy or lactation were excluded.

Sequenced material: blood. The source is a woman aged 40-49 years with Graves' hyperthyroidism. This chain connects TRBV15 to TRBJ2-5; the match to TRBD1 covers 9 bases. The CDR3: CATSRDPGQGSETQYF. The CDR3 nucleotides read TGTGCCACCAGCAGGGACCCTGGACAGGGGTCAGAGACCCAGTACTTC.